These T cell receptor beta chains were read from a single sample in a study of T-cell reconstitution after alpha-beta-depleted transplantation in children. TCRdb re-derived calls from the PCR reads in MiXCR, one entry per CDR3 protein. The data show over 550,000 distinct CDR3 sequences, more than 9% seen once. The sequences come from PBMCs from the stem cell graft donor, collected from the stem cell graft. The receptors derive from a human donor who donated a stem cell graft to a child with acute myeloid leukemia. The CDR3 runs from the conserved cysteine through the conserved F or W. D genes are given only for firm matches. Rows give clone size only sometimes, using once, few, many, or a class for an expanded clone.

j_call: TRBJ2-3
v_call: TRBV9
d_call: -
clone_size: many
cdr3_aa: CASSVGVGDTQYF
cdr3_nt: TGTGCCAGCAGCGTAGGGGTGGGAGATACGCAGTATTTT

j_call: TRBJ2-1
v_call: TRBV5-6
d_call: -
clone_size: -
cdr3_aa: CASSFNILKSYNEQFF
cdr3_nt: TGTGCCAGCAGCTTCAATATTCTTAAGTCCTACAATGAGCAGTTCTTC

j_call: TRBJ2-7
v_call: TRBV27
d_call: -
clone_size: many
cdr3_aa: CASSWAYEQYF
cdr3_nt: TGTGCCAGCAGTTGGGCCTACGAGCAGTACTTC

j_call: TRBJ2-7
v_call: TRBV4-3
d_call: -
clone_size: many
cdr3_aa: CASSQQVSYEQYF
cdr3_nt: TGCGCCAGCAGCCAACAGGTGTCATACGAGCAGTACTTC

j_call: TRBJ2-7
v_call: TRBV18
d_call: TRBD2
clone_size: -
cdr3_aa: CASSRLHQLLAGEYEQYF
cdr3_nt: TGTGCCAGCTCACGACTTCACCAGCTACTAGCGGGAGAGTACGAGCAGTACTTC

j_call: TRBJ2-7
v_call: TRBV4-3
d_call: TRBD2
clone_size: many
cdr3_aa: CASSQDSLAGPYEQYF
cdr3_nt: TGCGCCAGCAGCCAAGATAGCCTAGCGGGTCCCTACGAGCAGTACTTC

j_call: TRBJ1-5
v_call: TRBV20-1
d_call: TRBD1
clone_size: few
cdr3_aa: CSATRQGLSNQPQHF
cdr3_nt: TGCAGTGCTACGCGACAGGGACTTAGCAATCAGCCCCAGCATTTT

j_call: TRBJ2-7
v_call: TRBV29-1
d_call: -
clone_size: few
cdr3_aa: CSVSLYPDYEQYF
cdr3_nt: TGCAGCGTTAGCCTTTACCCGGACTACGAGCAGTACTTC

j_call: TRBJ2-3
v_call: TRBV29-1
d_call: -
clone_size: few
cdr3_aa: CSVEAPGAASQDTQYF
cdr3_nt: TGCAGCGTTGAAGCCCCGGGGGCCGCTAGCCAAGATACGCAGTATTTT

j_call: TRBJ2-3
v_call: TRBV29-1
d_call: TRBD2
clone_size: few
cdr3_aa: CSVEGLASDTQYF
cdr3_nt: TGCAGCGTTGAGGGACTAGCGTCAGATACGCAGTATTTT

j_call: TRBJ2-5
v_call: TRBV20-1
d_call: -
clone_size: -
cdr3_aa: CSANYAPGTAETQYF
cdr3_nt: TGCAGTGCTAATTATGCCCCGGGCACGGCAGAGACCCAGTACTTC

j_call: TRBJ2-1
v_call: TRBV12-3/TRBV12-4
d_call: TRBD2
clone_size: many
cdr3_aa: CASTLAGGYNEQFF
cdr3_nt: TGTGCCAGCACCCTAGCGGGAGGCTACAATGAGCAGTTCTTC

j_call: TRBJ1-1
v_call: TRBV20-1
d_call: -
clone_size: many
cdr3_aa: CSARDGKGSTEAFF
cdr3_nt: TGCAGTGCTAGGGATGGCAAGGGATCAACTGAAGCTTTCTTT

j_call: TRBJ1-5
v_call: TRBV5-1
d_call: -
clone_size: few
cdr3_aa: CASSSSPYQPQHF
cdr3_nt: TGCGCCAGCAGCTCCAGCCCATATCAGCCCCAGCATTTT

j_call: TRBJ2-7
v_call: TRBV7-6
d_call: -
clone_size: -
cdr3_aa: CASSPHQRGEYEQYF
cdr3_nt: TGTGCCAGCAGCCCCCACCAACGGGGAGAATACGAGCAGTACTTC

j_call: TRBJ2-7
v_call: TRBV12-3/TRBV12-4
d_call: -
clone_size: -
cdr3_aa: CASSHGTGYAYEQYF
cdr3_nt: TGTGCCAGCAGCCACGGGACGGGTTATGCCTACGAGCAGTACTTC

j_call: TRBJ2-7
v_call: TRBV2
d_call: -
clone_size: many
cdr3_aa: CASSGQSYEQYF
cdr3_nt: TGTGCCAGCAGCGGACAGTCCTACGAGCAGTACTTC

j_call: TRBJ1-3
v_call: TRBV3-1
d_call: TRBD1
clone_size: few
cdr3_aa: CASSRTGAISGNTIYF
cdr3_nt: TGTGCCAGCAGCCGGACAGGGGCGATCTCTGGAAACACCATATATTTT

j_call: TRBJ2-1
v_call: TRBV25-1
d_call: TRBD1
clone_size: few
cdr3_aa: CASSQGQSQSEQFF
cdr3_nt: TGTGCCAGCAGCCAGGGACAGTCACAATCGGAGCAGTTCTTC

j_call: TRBJ2-2
v_call: TRBV29-1
d_call: -
clone_size: many
cdr3_aa: CSVGASRTGELFF
cdr3_nt: TGCAGCGTAGGGGCTAGTCGGACCGGGGAGCTGTTTTTT

j_call: TRBJ2-2
v_call: TRBV7-8
d_call: TRBD1
clone_size: -
cdr3_aa: CASSLGQGLNTGELFF
cdr3_nt: TGTGCCAGCAGCCTGGGACAGGGACTGAACACCGGGGAGCTGTTTTTT

j_call: TRBJ2-2
v_call: TRBV19
d_call: -
clone_size: -
cdr3_aa: CASATGTSNTGELFF
cdr3_nt: TGTGCCAGTGCGACCGGGACATCGAACACCGGGGAGCTGTTTTTT

j_call: TRBJ1-1
v_call: TRBV20-1
d_call: TRBD1
clone_size: -
cdr3_aa: CSASAGTGLSEAFF
cdr3_nt: TGCAGTGCCAGTGCCGGGACAGGGTTATCTGAAGCTTTCTTT

j_call: TRBJ1-5
v_call: TRBV20-1
d_call: TRBD1
clone_size: -
cdr3_aa: CSAEKVGTGLNQPQHF
cdr3_nt: TGCAGTGCCGAGAAGGTGGGGACAGGCCTCAATCAGCCCCAGCATTTT

j_call: TRBJ2-2
v_call: TRBV12-3/TRBV12-4
d_call: TRBD2
clone_size: -
cdr3_aa: CASRGLAGLVGELFF
cdr3_nt: TGTGCCAGCAGGGGACTAGCGGGATTGGTGGGGGAGCTGTTTTTT

j_call: TRBJ1-1
v_call: TRBV5-1
d_call: -
clone_size: few
cdr3_aa: CASSVRDGQNTEAFF
cdr3_nt: TGCGCCAGCAGCGTAAGGGACGGACAGAACACTGAAGCTTTCTTT

j_call: TRBJ2-1
v_call: TRBV25-1
d_call: TRBD2
clone_size: -
cdr3_aa: CASSDGTSGRSPYNEQFF
cdr3_nt: TGTGCCAGCAGTGATGGGACTAGCGGGAGGAGCCCCTACAATGAGCAGTTCTTC

j_call: TRBJ2-3
v_call: TRBV27
d_call: -
clone_size: -
cdr3_aa: CASSLIVPTRSTDTQYF
cdr3_nt: TGTGCCAGCAGTTTAATAGTTCCCACCCGGAGCACAGATACGCAGTATTTT

j_call: TRBJ2-7
v_call: TRBV5-1
d_call: TRBD2
clone_size: few
cdr3_aa: CASSLVVQREADVEQYF
cdr3_nt: TGCGCCAGCAGCTTGGTAGTGCAGCGGGAAGCCGACGTTGAGCAGTACTTC

j_call: TRBJ2-1
v_call: TRBV30
d_call: -
clone_size: few
cdr3_aa: CAWSVLRTRFNNEQFF
cdr3_nt: TGTGCCTGGAGTGTCCTCCGAACTAGGTTCAACAATGAGCAGTTCTTC

j_call: TRBJ2-2
v_call: TRBV29-1
d_call: -
clone_size: -
cdr3_aa: CSVVRDRSGPLFF
cdr3_nt: TGCAGCGTGGTAAGGGACCGCTCCGGGCCGCTGTTTTTT

j_call: TRBJ1-4
v_call: TRBV20-1
d_call: -
clone_size: few
cdr3_aa: CSAGNVNEKLFF
cdr3_nt: TGCAGTGCTGGGAACGTTAATGAAAAACTGTTTTTT

j_call: TRBJ1-4
v_call: TRBV25-1
d_call: -
clone_size: -
cdr3_aa: CASSEFPQNEKLFF
cdr3_nt: TGTGCCAGCAGTGAATTCCCCCAGAATGAAAAACTGTTTTTT

j_call: TRBJ2-7
v_call: TRBV5-1
d_call: -
clone_size: few
cdr3_aa: CASRSSVAESSYEQYF
cdr3_nt: TGCGCCAGCAGATCCTCGGTCGCGGAGAGCTCCTACGAGCAGTACTTC

j_call: TRBJ2-7
v_call: TRBV29-1
d_call: TRBD1
clone_size: many
cdr3_aa: CSAVHRGRGYEQYF
cdr3_nt: TGCAGCGCAGTACACAGGGGGCGAGGGTACGAGCAGTACTTC

j_call: TRBJ2-7
v_call: TRBV19
d_call: -
clone_size: few
cdr3_aa: CASSILSRQGNYEQYF
cdr3_nt: TGTGCCAGTAGTATCTTGTCCAGGCAGGGGAATTACGAGCAGTACTTC

j_call: TRBJ2-7
v_call: TRBV6-2/TRBV6-3
d_call: TRBD1
clone_size: few
cdr3_aa: CASTHSGQELYEQYF
cdr3_nt: TGTGCCAGCACGCATTCCGGACAGGAGTTATACGAGCAGTACTTC

j_call: TRBJ2-2
v_call: TRBV19
d_call: TRBD2
clone_size: -
cdr3_aa: CASTLAGDGTGELFF
cdr3_nt: TGTGCCAGTACCCTAGCGGGAGATGGCACCGGGGAGCTGTTTTTT

j_call: TRBJ2-5
v_call: TRBV12-3/TRBV12-4
d_call: -
clone_size: few
cdr3_aa: CASSLHPQETQYF
cdr3_nt: TGTGCCAGCAGTTTGCACCCGCAAGAGACCCAGTACTTC

j_call: TRBJ1-1
v_call: TRBV5-5
d_call: -
clone_size: few
cdr3_aa: CASSLVRGRTEAFF
cdr3_nt: TGTGCCAGCAGCTTGGTTCGAGGAAGGACTGAAGCTTTCTTT

j_call: TRBJ2-1
v_call: TRBV3-1
d_call: -
clone_size: -
cdr3_aa: CASSQDLDFGEQFF
cdr3_nt: TGTGCCAGCAGCCAAGATCTAGATTTCGGTGAGCAGTTCTTC

j_call: TRBJ1-1
v_call: TRBV7-8
d_call: -
clone_size: few
cdr3_aa: CASSLASGGLSTEAFF
cdr3_nt: TGTGCCAGCAGCTTAGCTTCGGGGGGGTTGAGTACTGAAGCTTTCTTT

j_call: TRBJ2-3
v_call: TRBV4-3
d_call: TRBD2
clone_size: -
cdr3_aa: CASSRRDYTDTQYF
cdr3_nt: TGCGCCAGCAGCCGACGGGACTACACAGATACGCAGTATTTT

j_call: TRBJ2-1
v_call: TRBV9
d_call: TRBD2
clone_size: many
cdr3_aa: CASSADGTKDNEQFF
cdr3_nt: TGTGCCAGCAGCGCCGACGGGACTAAGGACAATGAGCAGTTCTTC

j_call: TRBJ2-2
v_call: TRBV9
d_call: TRBD2
clone_size: -
cdr3_aa: CASSVARGRAPSNTGELFF
cdr3_nt: TGTGCCAGCAGCGTAGCGCGCGGGAGGGCCCCTTCGAACACCGGGGAGCTGTTTTTT

j_call: TRBJ2-7
v_call: TRBV20-1
d_call: TRBD2
clone_size: -
cdr3_aa: CSAPTPGLAGAWEQYF
cdr3_nt: TGCAGTGCACCCACGCCGGGACTAGCGGGAGCCTGGGAGCAGTACTTC

j_call: TRBJ1-4
v_call: TRBV20-1
d_call: -
clone_size: many
cdr3_aa: CSASGRNEKLFF
cdr3_nt: TGCAGTGCTTCCGGACGTAATGAAAAACTGTTTTTT

j_call: TRBJ2-2
v_call: TRBV12-3/TRBV12-4
d_call: -
clone_size: few
cdr3_aa: CASKQRAVRANTGELFF
cdr3_nt: TGTGCCAGCAAACAGAGGGCGGTCCGAGCGAACACCGGGGAGCTGTTTTTT

j_call: TRBJ2-7
v_call: TRBV7-9
d_call: TRBD1
clone_size: -
cdr3_aa: CASSHGQGGMYEQYF
cdr3_nt: TGTGCCAGCAGCCACGGACAGGGCGGAATGTACGAGCAGTACTTC

j_call: TRBJ2-7
v_call: TRBV20-1
d_call: TRBD1
clone_size: -
cdr3_aa: CSAYFPGQTAYEQYF
cdr3_nt: TGCAGTGCTTATTTCCCGGGACAGACCGCCTACGAGCAGTACTTC

j_call: TRBJ1-5
v_call: TRBV11-2
d_call: -
clone_size: -
cdr3_aa: CASSLDRLNQPQHF
cdr3_nt: TGTGCCAGCAGCTTAGACAGACTCAATCAGCCCCAGCATTTT